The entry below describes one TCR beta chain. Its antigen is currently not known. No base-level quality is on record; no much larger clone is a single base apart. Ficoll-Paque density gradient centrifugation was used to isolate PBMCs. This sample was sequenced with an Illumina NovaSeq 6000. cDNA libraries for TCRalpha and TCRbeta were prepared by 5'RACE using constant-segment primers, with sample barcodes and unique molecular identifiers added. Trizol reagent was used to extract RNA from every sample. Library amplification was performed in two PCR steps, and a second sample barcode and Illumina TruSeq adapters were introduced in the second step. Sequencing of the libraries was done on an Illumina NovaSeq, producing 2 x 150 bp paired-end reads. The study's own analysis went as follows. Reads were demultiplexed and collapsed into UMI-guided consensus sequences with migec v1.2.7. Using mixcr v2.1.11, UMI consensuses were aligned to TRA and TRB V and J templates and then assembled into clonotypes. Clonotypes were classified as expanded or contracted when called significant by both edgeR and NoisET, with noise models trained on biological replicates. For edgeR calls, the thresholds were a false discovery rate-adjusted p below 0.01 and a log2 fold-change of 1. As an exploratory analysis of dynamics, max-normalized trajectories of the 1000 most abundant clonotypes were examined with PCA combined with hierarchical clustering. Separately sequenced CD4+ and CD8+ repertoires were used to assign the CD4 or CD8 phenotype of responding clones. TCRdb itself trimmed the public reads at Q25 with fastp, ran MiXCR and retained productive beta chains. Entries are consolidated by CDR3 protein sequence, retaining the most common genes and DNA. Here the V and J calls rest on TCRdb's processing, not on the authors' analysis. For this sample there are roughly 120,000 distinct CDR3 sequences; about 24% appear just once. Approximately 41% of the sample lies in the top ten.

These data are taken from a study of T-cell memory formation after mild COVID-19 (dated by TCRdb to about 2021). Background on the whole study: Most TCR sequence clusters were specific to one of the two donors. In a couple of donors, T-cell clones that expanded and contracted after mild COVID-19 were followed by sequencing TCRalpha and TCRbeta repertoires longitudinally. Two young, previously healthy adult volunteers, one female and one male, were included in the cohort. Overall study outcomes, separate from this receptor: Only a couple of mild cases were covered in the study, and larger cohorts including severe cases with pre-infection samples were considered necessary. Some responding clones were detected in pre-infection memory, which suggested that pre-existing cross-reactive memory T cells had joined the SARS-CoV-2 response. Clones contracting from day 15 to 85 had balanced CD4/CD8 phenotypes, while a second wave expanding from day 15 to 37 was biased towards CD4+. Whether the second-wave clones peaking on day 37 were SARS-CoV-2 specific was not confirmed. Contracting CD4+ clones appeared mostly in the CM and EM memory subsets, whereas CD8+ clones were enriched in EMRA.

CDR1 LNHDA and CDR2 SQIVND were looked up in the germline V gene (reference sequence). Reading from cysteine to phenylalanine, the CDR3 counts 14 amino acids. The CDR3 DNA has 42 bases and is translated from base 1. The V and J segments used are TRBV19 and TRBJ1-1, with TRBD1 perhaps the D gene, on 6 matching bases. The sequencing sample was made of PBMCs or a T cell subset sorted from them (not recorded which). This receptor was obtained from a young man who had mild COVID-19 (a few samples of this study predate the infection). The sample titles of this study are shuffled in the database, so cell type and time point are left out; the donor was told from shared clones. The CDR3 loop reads CATTGGGMNTEAFF. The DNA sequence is TGTGCTACTACGGGGGGCGGGATGAACACTGAAGCTTTCTTT.